This TCR beta chain was found in a study of blood T cell repertoires in COVID-19. Study-level information: Material from acute and convalescent COVID-19 was sourced from the United States, Italy and Spain. PBMCs, B-cell-depleted T cells, or T cells provided the cDNA or gDNA that made up the material.

The method was immunoSEQ multiplex PCR; TCRdb's version includes in-frame clones alone and lacks a portion of them. The table records under 550,000 clones, around nine tenths of them present only once. Seattle cases were enrolled at active infection and followed longitudinally. The germline gives CDR1 DFQATT, CDR2 SNEGSKA (reference sequence). This CDR3 is built from 14 residues. The J segment lost 5 bases and the V segment lost 3 bases, leaving 3 bases of the junction unmatched. The V call is TRBV20-1, the J call TRBJ2-1; the match to TRBD2 covers 11 bases. The TCR sequence derives from a young man with COVID-19, enrolled during active disease. The sequencing input was peripheral blood. The CDR3: CSASWGLADNEQFF. As DNA, the CDR3 is TGCAGTGCTAGTTGGGGACTAGCGGACAATGAGCAGTTCTTC.